This passage covers 25 T cell receptor beta chains from one sample sequenced in a study of shared clonotypes between healthy human individuals. The method was immunoSEQ multiplex PCR; TCRdb's version includes in-frame clones alone and lacks a portion of them. The top ten hold 0.37% of the sample, which has 2,500,000 or so clones, under 95% seen once. Sequenced material: naive CD4+ T cells from PBMCs. The sample's subset: CD45RA+ positively selected. The receptors come from a man younger than 35 in good health. Some clones in this sample may be carry-over from other donors' samples.

The chain joins TRBV4-2 to TRBJ2-2; D might be TRBD1 (6 bases). From germline, CDR1 is LGHNA and CDR2 YNFKEQ. Trimming removed 0 bases at V and 4 bases at J, with 12 bases between. The CDR3 totals 16 residues. CDR3 bases: TGTGCCAGCAGCCAAGATCCAGGGGACGGCACCGGGGAGCTGTTTTTT. Translating it yields CASSQDPGDGTGELFF.

The chain links TRBV19 to TRBJ2-1; perhaps TRBD2 as D (6 bases). Germline CDR1 is LNHDA and CDR2 is SQIVND (reference sequence). The CDR3 consists of 13 residues. Trimming cost V 4 bases and J 7 bases, with 11 bases left between them. The CDR3 region is CASSKTRANEQFF. The CDR3 region has the DNA TGTGCCAGTAGTAAGACTAGAGCGAATGAGCAGTTCTTC.

The J gene is TRBJ2-7, the V gene TRBV30; 10 nucleotides agree with TRBD2. The CDR3 totals 14 residues. CDR1 is GTSNPN, CDR2 SVGIG, per germline (reference sequence). J lost 13 bases, V lost 2 bases, and 14 bases had no gene match. The CDR3 sequence is CAWSSWGPRLAGYF. The CDR3, as DNA: TGTGCCTGGAGTTCGTGGGGCCCCAGACTAGCGGGCTACTTC.

The count of this clone is one. The V gene is TRBV10-2, the J gene TRBJ1-6, with D perhaps matching TRBD1 (5 bases). V was cut by 3 bases and J by 8 bases, with 17 bases left in between. CDR1 is WSHSY, CDR2 SAAADI, per germline. The CDR3 extends over 16 amino acids. CDR3 loop: CASSDGAGVNDSPLHF. The CDR3 DNA reads TGCGCCAGCAGTGACGGGGCCGGAGTGAATGATTCACCCCTCCACTTT.

The chain employs TRBV4-1 and TRBJ2-7, with 8 bases aligning to TRBD2. Germline V gene sequence: CDR1 MGHRA, CDR2 YSYEKL. V lost 1 base, J lost 4 bases, and 3 bases stayed unmatched. The CDR3 contains 14 residues. The CDR3 DNA is TGCGCCAGCAGCCAAGGCGGGGGGTATTACGAGCAGTACTTC. Protein: CASSQGGGYYEQYF.

The rearrangement joins TRBV5-4 to TRBJ2-7; the D is unclear. This CDR3 is 15 amino acids long. Deletions cut 3 bases from V and 1 base from J, with 14 bases between. Germline assignment: CDR1 SGHNT and CDR2 YYREEE (reference sequence). In nucleotides, the CDR3 is TGTGCCAGCAGCTCGATTGACCCCAAGTCCTACGAGCAGTACTTC. It codes for CASSSIDPKSYEQYF.

This clone was picked up one time. V is TRBV2 and J is TRBJ1-3; D remains ambiguous. This CDR3 contains 13 residues. Germline assignment: CDR1 SNHLY and CDR2 FYNNEI. V lost 7 bases to trimming and J lost 3 bases, with 10 bases between them. CDR3 region: CASTSADGNTIYF. The CDR3 DNA reads as TGTGCCAGCACATCTGCGGATGGAAACACCATATATTTT.

Concerning this clone: This sample includes further DNA sequences coding for the same CDR3. This sequence joins TRBV11-2 and TRBJ2-1; D call uncertain. The CDR3 is made up of 11 amino acids. Trimming took off 3 bases at V and 6 bases at J, with 3 bases between the two ends. Germline assignment: CDR1 SGHAT and CDR2 FQNNGV. CDR3: CASSLVNEQFF. The CDR3 DNA follows: TGTGCCAGCAGCTTGGTCAATGAGCAGTTCTTC. The complete variable domain, with remaining parts taken from reference TRBV11-2 and TRBJ2-1, reads EAGVAQSPRYKIIEKRQSVAFWCNPISGHATLYWYQQILGQGPKLLIQFQNNGVVDDSQLPKDRFSAERLKGVDSTLKIQPAKLEDSAVYLCASSLVNEQFFGPGTRLTVL.

The chain recombines TRBV7-2 with TRBJ1-2, with D tentatively TRBD1 (6 bases). CDR3 length: 13 residues. V lost 2 bases to trimming and J lost 8 bases, with 12 bases between them. The germline CDR1 and CDR2 sequences are SGHTA and FQGNSA. The CDR3 sequence is CASSLSSDRGYTF. In DNA, the CDR3 is TGTGCCAGCAGCTTATCCAGTGACAGGGGCTACACCTTC.

The chain is built from TRBV5-5 and TRBJ1-1; maybe TRBD1 (5 bases). Germline V gene data show CDR1 as SGHKS and CDR2 as YYEKEE (reference sequence). Trimming removed 0 bases from V and 0 bases from J, with 12 bases in between. The CDR3 runs 16 residues. The chain's CDR3 is CASSLVARAMNTEAFF. The CDR3 DNA sequence: TGTGCCAGCAGCTTGGTGGCCAGGGCGATGAACACTGAAGCTTTCTTT.

Comment on this clone: The same CDR3 arises from other DNA sequences in this sample as well. The rearrangement links TRBV5-5 to TRBJ2-1; the match to TRBD1 covers 8 bases. J lost 0 bases, V lost 0 bases, and 2 bases had no gene match. The germline gives CDR1 SGHKS, CDR2 YYEKEE (reference sequence). The CDR3 spans 16 residues. The CDR3 bases are TGTGCCAGCAGCTTGGAAGGGACAGGCTCCTACAATGAGCAGTTCTTC. Amino acid sequence: CASSLEGTGSYNEQFF.

This chain uses TRBV11-3 with TRBJ1-1; D is unresolved. CDR3 size: 13 residues. The V gene's germline CDR1 is SGHNT and CDR2 YENEEA. The germline V and J ends were trimmed by 5 bases and 11 bases, with 18 bases remaining between them. Here the CDR3 DNA reads TGTGCCAGCAGCCCCCCGGGAGGTTCGGGTGCTTTCTTT. It yields the protein CASSPPGGSGAFF. Combining the CDR3 with reference TRBV11-3 and TRBJ1-1 gives the whole variable domain EAGVVQSPRYKIIEKKQPVAFWCNPISGHNTLYWYLQNLGQGPELLIRYENEEAVDDSQLPKDRFSAERLKGVDSTLKIQPAELGDSAVYLCASSPPGGSGAFFGQGTRLTVV.

This chain links TRBV21-1 with TRBJ2-6; the table calls TRBD1, which could not be checked here. TRBV21-1 is assigned pseudogene status. The CDR3 runs 17 residues. The CDR3 here is CASSRDRARSGANVLTF. The CDR3 nucleotides read TGTGCCAGCAGCAGGGACAGGGCTCGGTCTGGGGCCAACGTCCTGACTTTC.

The chain employs TRBV28 and TRBJ1-2, with unresolved D. There are 15 residues in the CDR3. Germline V gene data show CDR1 as MDHEN and CDR2 as SYDVKM. Trimming shortened V by 3 bases and J by 0 bases, and 11 bases separated the two germline ends. CDR3 DNA: TGTGCCAGCAGTTTGTTGGACCATACTAACTATGGCTACACCTTC. This gives the protein CASSLLDHTNYGYTF.

This chain uses TRBV6-5 with TRBJ2-1, with a weak D call TRBD1 (6 bases). V was cut by 0 bases and J by 4 bases, with 13 bases left in between. Germline assignment: CDR1 MNHEY and CDR2 SVGAGI. This CDR3 region has 16 residues. CDR3 coding DNA: TGTGCCAGCAGTTACTCGCGGCCCACAGGGTACAATGAGCAGTTCTTC. Residues: CASSYSRPTGYNEQFF.

This clone was observed a single time. The chain employs TRBV30 and TRBJ2-4, with 10 bases that match TRBD2. Germline V gives CDR1 GTSNPN, CDR2 SVGIG (reference sequence). The CDR3 runs to 14 residues. The V and J ends lost 6 bases and 0 bases, in that order; junction bases with no gene match: 2. The CDR3 nucleotides read TGTGCCTGCCGACTAGCGGGAGCCAAAAACATTCAGTACTTC. Translation: CACRLAGAKNIQYF.

CDR3 amino acids: CASSALSERVTYEQYF. As DNA, the CDR3 is TGCGCCAGCAGTGCGCTAAGTGAGCGGGTAACCTACGAGCAGTACTTC. The chain combines TRBV10-2 with TRBJ2-7; D is possibly TRBD2 (6 bases). Trimming took off 4 bases at V and 2 bases at J, with 18 bases between the two ends. The CDR3 is made up of 16 amino acids. CDR1 is WSHSY and CDR2 is SAAADI in the germline V gene.

The V and J genes are TRBV6-5 and TRBJ2-5; maybe TRBD2 (6 bases). This CDR3 region has 13 residues. Per germline, CDR1 MNHEY and CDR2 SVGAGI. V dropped 9 bases and J dropped 3 bases, with 14 bases sitting between them. As DNA, the CDR3 is TGTGCCAGTCCCGGGACTGGAGAAGAGACCCAGTACTTC. This sequence encodes CASPGTGEETQYF.

V gene TRBV30 combines with J gene TRBJ2-5; 9 bases match TRBD2. The DNA end favors TRBJ2-7, so the J call may be wrong. Germline CDR1 and CDR2: GTSNPN and SVGIG (reference sequence). The CDR3 totals 16 residues. The CDR3 is CAWTPSQLAGHYEQYF. The CDR3 bases are TGTGCCTGGACCCCGAGCCAGCTAGCGGGACACTACGAGCAGTACTTC.

This rearrangement joins TRBV25-1 to TRBJ2-1; the D gene is possibly TRBD2 (5 bases). Germline lookup yields CDR1 MGHDK and CDR2 SYGVNS. V lost 6 bases and J 3 bases, leaving 18 bases between the germline ends. The CDR3 is 16 residues long. CDR3 nucleotide sequence: TGTGCCAGCAGCGCCTCCGGGGTCTTTCTCTACAATGAGCAGTTCTTC. This codes for CASSASGVFLYNEQFF.

The chain joins TRBV29-1 to TRBJ1-6; TRBD1 is a possible D gene (6 bases). Per germline, CDR1 SQVTM and CDR2 ANQGSEA. This CDR3 is built from 13 residues. Trimming took off 5 bases at V and 7 bases at J, with 12 bases between the two ends. CDR3 DNA sequence: TGCAGCGTTCAGGGGCGGGAGAATTCACCCCTCCACTTT. The encoded protein is CSVQGRENSPLHF.

Only a few counts were recorded for this clone. The DNA for the CDR3 is TGTGCCAGCAGTGAGGGCGAACTAGCCAAAAACATTCAGTACTTC. Protein sequence: CASSEGELAKNIQYF. V is TRBV28 and J is TRBJ2-4, with a tentative D call TRBD2 (5 bases). The germline V gene has CDR1 MDHEN and CDR2 SYDVKM. V gave up 5 bases and J gave up 0 bases, with 11 bases separating them. CDR3 length: 15 amino acids.

This chain connects TRBV2 to TRBJ2-5; possibly TRBD1 or TRBD2 for D (6 bases each). This CDR3 contains 14 residues. Germline loops: CDR1 SNHLY, CDR2 FYNNEI. The V gene lost 7 bases and the J gene lost 4 bases, with 16 bases spanning the gap. The CDR3 sequence is CASNTDGGGETQYF. In nucleotides, the CDR3 is TGTGCCAGCAACACCGACGGAGGGGGAGAGACCCAGTACTTC.

The chain links TRBV28 to TRBJ1-4; D perhaps matches TRBD1 (6 bases). V gave up 7 bases and J gave up 0 bases, with 9 bases separating them. The germline CDR1 and CDR2 sequences are MDHEN and SYDVKM. The CDR3 loop spans 14 amino acids. Here the CDR3 DNA reads TGTGCCAGCACCGACAGGTCAACTAATGAAAAACTGTTTTTT. Protein: CASTDRSTNEKLFF.

This clone was seen a single time. The J gene is TRBJ2-2, the V gene TRBV5-1, with TRBD2 matching over 7 bases. Germline lookup yields CDR1 SGHRS and CDR2 YFSETQ. Trimming removed 2 bases from V and 6 bases from J; junction bases left unmatched: 7. The CDR3 spans 15 residues. CDR3 sequence reads: CASSFLGGWSGELFF. CDR3 nucleotides: TGCGCCAGCAGCTTCCTCGGGGGGTGGTCCGGGGAGCTGTTTTTT.